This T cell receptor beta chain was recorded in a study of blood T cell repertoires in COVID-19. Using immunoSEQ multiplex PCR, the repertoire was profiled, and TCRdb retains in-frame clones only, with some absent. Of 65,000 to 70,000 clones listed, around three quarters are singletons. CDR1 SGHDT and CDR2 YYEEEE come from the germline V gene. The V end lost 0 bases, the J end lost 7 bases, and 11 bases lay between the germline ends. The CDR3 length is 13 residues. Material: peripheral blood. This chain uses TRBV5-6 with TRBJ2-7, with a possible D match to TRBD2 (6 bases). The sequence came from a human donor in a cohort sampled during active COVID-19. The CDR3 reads CASSLVAAGEQYF. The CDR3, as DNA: TGTGCCAGCAGCTTGGTGGCCGCGGGAGAGCAGTACTTC. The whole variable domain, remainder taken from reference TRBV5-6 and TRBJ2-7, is DAGVTQSPTHLIKTRGQQVTLRCSPKSGHDTVSWYQQALGQGPQFIFQYYEEEERQRGNFPDRFSGHQFPNYSSELNVNALLLGDSALYLCASSLVAAGEQYFGPGTRLTVT.